These 15 T cell receptor beta chains came from one sample sequenced in a study of OX40 agonist ivuxolimab in advanced cancers. Sequencing used immunoSEQ multiplex PCR; TCRdb keeps in-frame clones, though not all of them. The table records roughly 67,000 clones, 80% to 95% of them present only once. The sequencing here drew on CD4+ or CD8+ T cells sorted from blood, taken in a trial of the OX40 agonist ivuxolimab. Receptors originate from an adult with an advanced solid tumor such as melanoma, head and neck, liver or kidney cancer.

This clone was counted only a few times. DNA of the CDR3: TGTGCCAGCAGCTTGACAGTCTATGGCTACACCTTC. It encodes CASSLTVYGYTF. The gene calls are TRBV7-9 and TRBJ1-2, with a tentative D call TRBD1 (5 bases). Trimming pared 3 bases from V and 4 bases from J, leaving 6 bases between. CDR1 and CDR2 from the germline V gene are SEHNR and FQNEAQ (reference sequence). This CDR3 spans 12 amino acids.

The count of this clone is one. The CDR3 sequence is CASSPLSSGGGYEQYF. For the CDR3, the DNA is TGTGCCAGCAGCCCTTTGAGTAGCGGGGGAGGTTACGAGCAGTACTTC. The J gene is TRBJ2-7, the V gene TRBV11-2, with 9 bases identical to TRBD2. The CDR3 consists of 16 residues. Germline V lookup: CDR1 SGHAT, CDR2 FQNNGV. The junction had 12 bases not matched to a gene; V was cut back by 5 bases and J by 4 bases.

This clone was seen just once. The rearrangement uses TRBV25-1 and TRBJ1-4; D unclear. The length of the CDR3 is 11 residues. V was pared by 7 bases and J by 8 bases, with 8 bases between. The germline gives CDR1 MGHDK, CDR2 SYGVNS. The CDR3, as DNA: TGTGCCAGCACCGCCGGGGAAAAACTGTTTTTT. Translating gives CASTAGEKLFF.

CDR3 sequence: CASSLQWETEAFF. The CDR3 DNA sequence: TGTGCCAGCAGCTTGCAGTGGGAAACTGAAGCTTTCTTT. This rearrangement joins TRBV5-6 to TRBJ1-1; D gene ambiguous. The V end lost 1 base, the J end lost 5 bases, and 9 bases lay between the germline ends. Germline V gene data show CDR1 as SGHDT and CDR2 as YYEEEE. There are 13 residues in the CDR3.

The chain links TRBV4-1 to TRBJ2-7; possibly TRBD2 for D (5 bases). Germline V gene sequence: CDR1 MGHRA, CDR2 YSYEKL. With 0 bases removed from V and 6 bases from J, the gap between germline ends came to 15 bases. This CDR3 contains 15 residues. CDR3 loop: CASSQDPAGSGEQYF. CDR3 nucleotide sequence: TGCGCCAGCAGCCAAGATCCGGCAGGCAGCGGCGAGCAGTACTTC.

This clone was recorded only once. The chain joins TRBV5-8 to TRBJ1-2; D call uncertain. CDR1 is SGHTS and CDR2 is YDEGEE in the germline V gene. Deletions cut 1 base from V and 13 bases from J, with 8 bases between. This CDR3 comprises 10 residues. CDR3 loop: CASSLRDCTF. CDR3 coding DNA: TGTGCCAGCAGCTTGCGAGACTGCACCTTC. Using reference TRBV5-8 and TRBJ1-2 for the parts outside the CDR3, the full variable domain is EAGVTQSPTHLIKTRGQQATLRCSPISGHTSVYWYQQALGLGLQFLLWYDEGEERNRGNFPPRFSGRQFPNYSSELNVNALELEDSALYLCASSLRDCTFGSGTRLTVV.

The V gene is TRBV10-2, the J gene TRBJ2-1; a possible D gene is TRBD2 (6 bases). This CDR3 contains 13 residues. The germline V gene has CDR1 WSHSY and CDR2 SAAADI. The V gene lost 6 bases and the J gene lost 4 bases, with 10 bases spanning the gap. CDR3: CASSSGTYNEQFF. The CDR3 DNA reads TGCGCCAGCAGCTCCGGGACTTACAATGAGCAGTTCTTC.

The rearrangement links TRBV9 to TRBJ2-3, with 8 positions matching TRBD1. The ends lost 3 bases at V and 4 bases at J; junction bases unmatched: 4. Per the germline V gene, CDR1 is SGDLS and CDR2 is YYNGEE. The CDR3 has 14 amino acids. The CDR3 DNA sequence: TGTGCCAGCAGCGGCACGGACAGGGCAGATACGCAGTATTTT. It encodes CASSGTDRADTQYF.

The chain joins TRBV29-1 to TRBJ2-7; D gene ambiguous. The germline V and J ends were trimmed by 4 bases and 2 bases, with 6 bases remaining between them. Per the germline V gene, CDR1 is SQVTM and CDR2 is ANQGSEA. The CDR3 spans 11 residues. The CDR3 sequence: CSVGLAYEQYF. The CDR3 nucleotides are TGCAGCGTTGGGCTCGCCTACGAGCAGTACTTC.

This chain connects TRBV27 to TRBJ2-5; D not certain. The CDR3 is 14 amino acids. Germline lookup yields CDR1 MNHEY and CDR2 SMNVEV (reference sequence). Trimming pared 1 base from V and 1 base from J, leaving 7 bases between. DNA of the CDR3: TGTGCCAGCAGTTTATTAGGAACCCAAGAGACCCAGTACTTC. It specifies CASSLLGTQETQYF.

The chain joins TRBV4-1 to TRBJ2-3, with TRBD2 identical over 7 bases. The ends lost 0 bases at V and 6 bases at J; junction bases unmatched: 6. The CDR3 has 15 residues. Germline V CDR1 and CDR2: MGHRA, YSYEKL. The CDR3 DNA sequence: TGCGCCAGCAGCCAAGACGGGGGGAGAACGGATACGCAGTATTTT. Protein product: CASSQDGGRTDTQYF.

The chain couples TRBV20-1 to TRBJ2-3, with D hard to call. The CDR3 consists of 11 residues. Trimming left V 6 bases short and J 6 bases short, with 10 bases between. From germline, CDR1 is DFQATT and CDR2 SNEGSKA (reference sequence). CDR3 nucleotide sequence: TGCAGTGCCCCAGATTTGGATACGCAGTATTTT. Amino acid sequence: CSAPDLDTQYF.

The V and J genes are TRBV9 and TRBJ1-2; TRBD1 agrees at 7 bases. Germline CDR1 reads SGDLS; CDR2 reads YYNGEE. The CDR3 runs 15 residues. Trimming took 0 bases from V and 3 from J; bases not matched to a gene: 5. Here the CDR3 reads CASSVVTGQDYGYTF. Written as DNA, the CDR3 is TGTGCCAGCAGCGTAGTCACCGGACAGGACTATGGCTACACCTTC.

The rearrangement joins TRBV14 to TRBJ2-5; D uncertain. The CDR3 spans 13 residues. Per the germline V gene, CDR1 is SGHDN and CDR2 is FVKESK. V shed 6 bases and J shed 2 bases, with 10 bases lying between them. CDR3 in DNA: TGTGCCAGCAGTCCGAAGTATCAAGAGACCCAGTACTTC. Translated: CASSPKYQETQYF.

The chain uses TRBV9 and TRBJ2-5, with TRBD1 matching 8 bases. Trimming removed 3 bases from V and 5 bases from J; junction bases left unmatched: 12. Germline lookup yields CDR1 SGDLS and CDR2 YYNGEE. CDR3 size: 16 residues. In DNA, the CDR3 is TGTGCCAGCAGCGGGCCCCGGGACAGGCGCCAGGAGACCCAGTACTTC. This gives the protein CASSGPRDRRQETQYF.